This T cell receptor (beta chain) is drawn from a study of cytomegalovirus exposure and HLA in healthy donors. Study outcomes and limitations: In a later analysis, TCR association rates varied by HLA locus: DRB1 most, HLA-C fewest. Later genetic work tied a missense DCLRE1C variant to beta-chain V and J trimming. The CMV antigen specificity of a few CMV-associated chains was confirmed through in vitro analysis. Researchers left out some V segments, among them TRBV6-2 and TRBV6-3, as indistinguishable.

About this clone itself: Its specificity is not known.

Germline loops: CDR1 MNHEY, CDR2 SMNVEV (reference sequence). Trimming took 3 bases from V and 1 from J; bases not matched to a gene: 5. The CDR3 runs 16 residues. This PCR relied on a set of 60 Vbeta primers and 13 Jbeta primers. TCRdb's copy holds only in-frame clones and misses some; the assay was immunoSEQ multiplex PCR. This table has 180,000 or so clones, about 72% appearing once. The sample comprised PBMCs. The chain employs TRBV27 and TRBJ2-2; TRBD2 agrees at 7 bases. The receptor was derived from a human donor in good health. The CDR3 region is CASSFAAGENTGELFF. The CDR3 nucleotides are TGTGCCAGCAGTTTTGCTGCGGGGGAGAACACCGGGGAGCTGTTTTTT.